This TCR beta chain stems from a study of CD8+ T cells in alopecia areata. Study summary: People stayed on tofacitinib for 6 to 18 months, then stopped the drug for 6 months.

Whole-study results and caveats: Compared with mice, patients displayed less clear TCR sharing, possibly for HLA-related reasons.

This CDR3 spans 11 amino acids. V lost 5 bases and J 0 bases, leaving 2 bases between the germline ends. The germline gives CDR1 SGHTA, CDR2 FQGNSA. Treatment of the sample: oral pan-JAK inhibitor, 5-10 mg twice daily. RNA extraction was followed by reverse transcription into cDNA, which acted as the sequencing template. Assay used: immunoSEQ multiplex PCR; TCRdb lists only in-frame clones, some missing. The sample yields around 300,000 clones, roughly 63% seen once. Comments on this clone: Its antigen is not identified.

The gene calls are TRBV7-2 and TRBJ2-7; D unresolved. The sequencing used CD4+ T cells sorted from blood, collected at week 52, from a patient treated with tofacitinib. This TCR came from a human donor with alopecia areata. The CDR3 bases are TGTGCCAGCAGCCACTCCTACGAGCAGTACTTC. Its protein product is CASSHSYEQYF.